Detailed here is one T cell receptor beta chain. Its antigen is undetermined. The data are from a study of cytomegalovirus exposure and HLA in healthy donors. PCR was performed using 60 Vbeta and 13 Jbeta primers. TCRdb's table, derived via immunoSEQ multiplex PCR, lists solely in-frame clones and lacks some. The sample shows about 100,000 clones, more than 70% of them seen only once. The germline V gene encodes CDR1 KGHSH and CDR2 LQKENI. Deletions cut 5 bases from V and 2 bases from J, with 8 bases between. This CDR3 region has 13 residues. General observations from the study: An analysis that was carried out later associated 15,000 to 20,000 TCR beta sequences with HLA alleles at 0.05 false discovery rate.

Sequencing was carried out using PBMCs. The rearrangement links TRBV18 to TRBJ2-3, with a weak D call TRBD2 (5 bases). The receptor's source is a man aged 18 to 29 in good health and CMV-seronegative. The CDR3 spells CASSDGNTDTQYF. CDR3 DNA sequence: TGTGCCAGCTCAGACGGGAACACAGATACGCAGTATTTT.